This T cell receptor (beta chain) emerged from a study of shared clonotypes between healthy human individuals. Deep level was the assay's run setting. It was across several immunoSEQ plates that each subset's genomic DNA was evenly split. Profiling relied on immunoSEQ multiplex PCR, and the TCRdb table lists in-frame clones only, not all of them. The sample has about 600,000 clones; 98% are singletons. Terminally differentiated effector memory CD45RA+ cells were excluded by CCR7 positive selection of CD45RO-negative cells. Remarks on this clone: Its antigen is as yet unknown.

This CDR3 is built from 16 residues. The germline V gene encodes CDR1 SGHNT and CDR2 YYREEE (reference sequence). Trimming removed 4 bases from V and 0 bases from J, with 17 bases in between. General study points: The study generally estimated greater richness for naive than memory subsets.

The sample taken for sequencing was naive CD8+ T cells sorted from blood. This chain uses TRBV5-4 with TRBJ2-7; maybe TRBD2 (6 bases). This sequence was found in a man younger than 40 in good health. CDR3 DNA sequence: TGTGCCAGCAGCCGGCTCGGGAGCGGAAGCTCCTACGAGCAGTACTTC. This translates into CASSRLGSGSSYEQYF.